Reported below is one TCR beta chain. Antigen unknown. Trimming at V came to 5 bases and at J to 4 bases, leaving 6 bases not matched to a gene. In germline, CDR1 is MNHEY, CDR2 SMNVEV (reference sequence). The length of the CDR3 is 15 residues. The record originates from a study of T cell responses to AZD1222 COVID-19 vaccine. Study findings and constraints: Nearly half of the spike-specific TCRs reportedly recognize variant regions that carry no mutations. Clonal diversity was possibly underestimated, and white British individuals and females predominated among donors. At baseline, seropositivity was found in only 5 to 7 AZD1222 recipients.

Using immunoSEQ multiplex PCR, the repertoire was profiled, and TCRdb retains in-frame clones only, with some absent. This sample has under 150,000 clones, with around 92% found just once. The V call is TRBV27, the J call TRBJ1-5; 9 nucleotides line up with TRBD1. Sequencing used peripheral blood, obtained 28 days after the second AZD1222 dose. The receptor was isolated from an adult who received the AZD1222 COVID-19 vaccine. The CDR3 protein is CASSRGQGSNQPQHF. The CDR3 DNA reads TGTGCCAGCAGTCGGGGACAGGGTAGTAATCAGCCCCAGCATTTT.